A single T cell receptor beta chain is shown here with its context. Looked up from germline, CDR1 is KGHSH and CDR2 is LQKENI. Trimming removed 4 bases at V and 7 bases at J, with 16 bases between. This CDR3 comprises 14 residues. Per the study methods: Reference gene primer amplification gave estimated nucleated cell counts. Using immunoSEQ multiplex PCR, the repertoire was profiled, and TCRdb retains in-frame clones only, with some absent. The DNA gave D and trimming, while V, J and clone size come from that table. The sample includes 100,000 to 120,000 clones, 65% to 90% of them seen just once. The data were taken from a study of blood T cell repertoires in COVID-19.

The clonotype originates from a man between 45 and 60 years old with acute or convalescent COVID-19. The sample was peripheral blood. The chain combines TRBV18 with TRBJ1-1; D possibly corresponds to TRBD1 (5 bases). The chain's CDR3 is CASSLDRLLGEAFF. CDR3 DNA sequence: TGTGCCAGCTCACTTGACAGACTCCTGGGTGAAGCTTTCTTT.